A single sample gave rise to the 5 T cell receptor beta chains below, sequenced in a study of CD8+ T cells in alopecia areata. Treatment: oral pan-JAK inhibitor, 5-10 mg twice daily. TCR sequencing used cDNA made by reverse transcription of extracted RNA. Method: immunoSEQ multiplex PCR; TCRdb's copy keeps in-frame clones and lacks some. This table holds 150,000 to 200,000 clones, 65% found once. Material: CD4+ T cells sorted from blood, obtained at week 4, from a patient treated with tofacitinib. The receptors shown here come from a human donor with alopecia areata.

This clone was detected only a few times. In DNA, the CDR3 is TGTGCCAGCCGTACGGTAGGGGCTAACTATGGCTACACCTTC. It specifies CASRTVGANYGYTF. The rearrangement links TRBV19 to TRBJ1-2, with TRBD1 as a possible D gene (5 bases). The ends were cut back, 9 bases at V and 0 bases at J, with 14 bases in the middle. Germline V gene lookup returns CDR1 LNHDA and CDR2 SQIVND (reference sequence). The length of the CDR3 is 14 residues. The variable domain in full, completed from reference TRBV19 and TRBJ1-2, reads DGGITQSPKYLFRKEGQNVTLSCEQNLNHDAMYWYRQDPGQGLRLIYYSQIVNDFQKGDIAEGYSVSREKKESFPLTVTSAQKNPTAFYLCASRTVGANYGYTFGSGTRLTVV.

The V and J genes are TRBV29-1 and TRBJ1-1; the match to TRBD1 covers 8 bases. The germline V gene encodes CDR1 SQVTM and CDR2 ANQGSEA. V lost 5 bases and J lost 0; bases outside the gene matches: 2. The CDR3 spans 13 residues. The CDR3 region is CSVRGQVNTEAFF. The CDR3 coding sequence is TGCAGCGTTAGGGGACAGGTGAACACTGAAGCTTTCTTT.

This clone turned up a few times. The chain employs TRBV27 and TRBJ1-5; possible D gene TRBD1, 5 bases. In germline, CDR1 is MNHEY, CDR2 SMNVEV (reference sequence). This CDR3 has 13 amino acids. Deletions cut 6 bases from V and 5 bases from J, with 11 bases between. CDR3 loop: CASRRDRYQPQHF. The CDR3 DNA reads TGTGCCAGCAGAAGGGACCGCTATCAGCCCCAGCATTTT.

The CDR3 region is CAWSVGGGQYF. The CDR3 DNA follows: TGTGCCTGGAGTGTAGGTGGGGGGCAGTATTTT. The rearrangement uses TRBV30 and TRBJ2-3; D may match TRBD1 or TRBD2 (5 bases each). The V gene lost 0 bases and the J gene lost 11 bases, with 9 bases spanning the gap. The germline CDR1 and CDR2 sequences are GTSNPN and SVGIG (reference sequence). This CDR3 comprises 11 residues.

CDR3 sequence (DNA): TGCGCCAGCAGCTTGGAAGTTAACCGCAATGAGCAGTTCTTC. Residues: CASSLEVNRNEQFF. The chain carries TRBV5-1 and TRBJ2-1; D is unclear. The CDR3 runs 14 residues. Germline CDR1 SGHRS, CDR2 YFSETQ. The ends were cut back, 0 bases at V and 6 bases at J, with 10 bases in the middle.